The 23 T cell receptor beta chains presented below share a single source sample, sequenced in a study of blood T cells in healthy people across ages. Then a second PCR, running about 6 to 11 cycles, was carried out with a sample-barcoded 5' primer and a J-beta primer mix. TCRdb re-called the 5' RACE reads with MiXCR, one entry per CDR3 protein. The table lists around 1,500,000 distinct CDR3 sequences, roughly 45% of them singletons. The sequencing sample was made of blood. The receptors stem from a woman between 18 and 30 years old in good health.

This clonotype has more than one count but fewer than ten. The gene calls are TRBV20-1 and TRBJ1-5, with D unclear. There are 15 residues in the CDR3. V was cut by 3 bases and J by 0 bases, with 12 bases left in between. Germline CDR1 and CDR2: DFQATT and SNEGSKA (reference sequence). The CDR3 nucleotides are TGCAGTGCTAGTCCCCTTGGAAATAGCAATCAGCCCCAGCATTTT. This sequence encodes CSASPLGNSNQPQHF.

In DNA form, the CDR3 reads TGCGCCAGCAGCTCCTATCACGGGGGCGGCTCCTACAATGAGCAGTTCTTC. This sequence encodes CASSSYHGGGSYNEQFF. This sequence joins TRBV5-1 and TRBJ2-1; D may match TRBD1 or TRBD2 (6 bases each). The CDR3 extends over 17 amino acids. Per the germline V gene, CDR1 is SGHRS and CDR2 is YFSETQ. The V end was cut by 3 bases, the J end by 0 bases, with 16 bases between.

The sample holds a few counts of this clonotype. The chain carries TRBV6-5 and TRBJ1-4; TRBD1 is a possible D gene (5 bases). The germline V gene encodes CDR1 MNHEY and CDR2 SVGAGI. The length of the CDR3 is 15 residues. The V end was cut by 8 bases, the J end by 10 bases, with 23 bases between. CDR3 sequence (DNA): TGTGCCAGCGGCCCCGGGGGGAGCATTTTCGGAAAACTGTTTTTT. Its protein is CASGPGGSIFGKLFF.

The V and J genes are TRBV27 and TRBJ1-1, with 7 positions matching TRBD1. The V and J ends lost 5 bases and 5 bases, in that order; junction bases with no gene match: 5. The CDR3 is 13 residues long. The germline V gene encodes CDR1 MNHEY and CDR2 SMNVEV (reference sequence). The CDR3 coding sequence is TGTGCCAGCAGTCCAAGACAGGGTACTGAAGCTTTCTTT. Translation gives CASSPRQGTEAFF.

This chain links TRBV6-6 with TRBJ1-5; no clear D gene. Between the trimmed V and J ends, which lost 5 bases and 5 bases, there was a span of 10 bases. The CDR3 extends over 13 amino acids. CDR1 and CDR2 (germline): MNHNY, SVGAGI (reference sequence). CDR3 DNA: TGTGCCAGCAGTCCAGCACCAGATCAGCCCCAGCATTTT. It yields the protein CASSPAPDQPQHF.

The chain combines TRBV4-1 with TRBJ2-1; TRBD2 aligns across 9 bases. The J call could be wrong; TRBJ2-7 is a better fit for the DNA end. This CDR3 is 17 amino acids long. From germline, CDR1 is MGHRA and CDR2 YSYEKL. The DNA of the CDR3 is TGCGCCAGCAGCCAGGCCCACGGGACTAGCAAATACAATGAGCAGTACTTC. Translating gives CASSQAHGTSKYNEQYF.

The chain uses TRBV4-2 and TRBJ2-1, with TRBD2 matching 8 bases. The length of the CDR3 is 15 residues. The trim removed 1 base at V and 7 bases at J, leaving 6 bases unmatched. Germline CDR1 LGHNA, CDR2 YNFKEQ. As DNA, the CDR3 is TGTGCCAGCAGCCAAGGGGGACTAGGTTATAATGAGCAGTTCTTC. As protein: CASSQGGLGYNEQFF.

This clonotype was picked up a small number of times. This chain connects TRBV10-3 to TRBJ2-3, with D maybe TRBD2 (7 bases). This CDR3 is 17 amino acids long. Germline-derived CDR1 and CDR2 are ENHRY and SYGVKD. V was trimmed by 4 bases and J by 5 bases, leaving 22 bases between them. CDR3: CAISATAVAGAVDTQYF. In DNA, the CDR3 is TGTGCCATCAGTGCCACGGCCGTCGCGGGGGCGGTAGATACGCAGTATTTT.

The CDR3 sequence: CASSQEGGQGPSPLHF. CDR3 nucleotide sequence: TGCGCCAGCAGCCAAGAAGGGGGACAGGGCCCCTCACCCCTCCACTTT. The chain carries TRBV4-1 and TRBJ1-6; 9 nucleotides agree with TRBD1. J was trimmed by 10 bases and V by 0 bases; bases with no gene match: 7. The length of the CDR3 is 16 residues. Germline-derived CDR1 and CDR2 are MGHRA and YSYEKL.

The chain joins TRBV29-1 to TRBJ1-2; TRBD1 is a possible D gene (5 bases). This CDR3 has 17 residues. Germline CDR1 is SQVTM and CDR2 is ANQGSEA. Trimming took off 3 bases at V and 3 bases at J, with 23 bases between the two ends. CDR3 protein: CSVEGTRDGVIHYGYTF. CDR3 coding DNA: TGCAGCGTTGAGGGTACCCGGGACGGAGTAATTCACTATGGCTACACCTTC.

V is TRBV6-5 and J is TRBJ1-1; D remains unclear. CDR3 length equals 14 residues. Germline CDR1 MNHEY, CDR2 SVGAGI. The germline V and J ends were trimmed by 6 bases and 1 base, with 12 bases remaining between them. CDR3 sequence reads: CASSPLDSNTEAFF. In nucleotides, the CDR3 is TGTGCCAGCAGCCCCCTTGACTCGAACACTGAAGCTTTCTTT.

CDR3 nucleotides: TGTGCCAGCTCAGTACAGAATGAAAAACTGTTTTTT. Translated, it gives CASSVQNEKLFF. The chain has TRBV18 and TRBJ1-4; unclear D gene. Germline values: CDR1 KGHSH, CDR2 LQKENI. The CDR3 consists of 12 residues. V dropped 5 bases and J dropped 5 bases, with 6 bases sitting between them.

The V and J genes are TRBV5-5 and TRBJ2-7; D is unclear. This CDR3 contains 14 residues. Between the trimmed V and J ends, which lost 1 base and 2 bases, there was a span of 10 bases. CDR1 is SGHKS, CDR2 YYEKEE, per germline (reference sequence). The CDR3 loop reads CASSLQRSTYEQYF. CDR3 nucleotides: TGTGCCAGCAGCTTGCAGCGCAGTACCTACGAGCAGTACTTC.

The V and J genes are TRBV21-1 and TRBJ1-2; TRBD1 is taken as the D call from the table, unchecked against the DNA. TRBV21-1 is classified as a pseudogene. The CDR3 contains 16 residues. CDR3 coding DNA: TGTGCCAGCAGCCCCCAATCGGGACAGGGGGCGCATTGCTACACCTTC. Its translation is CASSPQSGQGAHCYTF.

This clonotype was seen a single time. The gene calls are TRBV3-1 and TRBJ2-5; D remains ambiguous. V was cut by 1 base and J by 11 bases, with 17 bases left in between. The germline V gene has CDR1 LGHDT and CDR2 YNNKEL (reference sequence). This CDR3 has 14 residues. The CDR3 DNA sequence: TGTGCCAGCAGCCAAGGGTCCCAAACTTCCCAGCAGTACTTC. Translating gives CASSQGSQTSQQYF.

The V call is TRBV5-1, the J call TRBJ2-3; TRBD2 matches at 11 bases. Germline CDR1 reads SGHRS; CDR2 reads YFSETQ. The CDR3 is 17 residues long. With 7 bases clipped from V and 3 bases from J, the junction kept 13 bases outside the gene matches. CDR3 loop: CASSPSTGTSGTDTQYF. For the CDR3, the DNA is TGCGCCAGCTCCCCTTCAACCGGGACTAGCGGAACAGATACGCAGTATTTT.

This clonotype was seen a few times. The J gene is TRBJ2-6, the V gene TRBV20-1; D is possibly TRBD1 (6 bases). Germline CDR1 reads DFQATT; CDR2 reads SNEGSKA (reference sequence). The ends were cut back, 2 bases at V and 2 bases at J, with 13 bases in the middle. CDR3 length equals 16 residues. CDR3 nucleotides: TGCAGTGCTAGAAACCCAGGGGTGGCTGGGGCCAACGTCCTGACTTTC. It translates to CSARNPGVAGANVLTF.

This rearrangement joins TRBV28 to TRBJ2-3; TRBD2 matches at 8 bases. Trimming took 2 bases from V and 1 from J; bases not matched to a gene: 17. The CDR3 extends over 20 amino acids. Looked up from germline, CDR1 is MDHEN and CDR2 is SYDVKM. The CDR3 reads CASSLPRLWPSAGGTDTQYF. The CDR3, as DNA: TGTGCCAGCAGTTTACCCCGACTTTGGCCCTCAGCGGGGGGCACAGATACGCAGTATTTT. Full variable domain (remainder filled in from reference TRBV28 and TRBJ2-3): DVKVTQSSRYLVKRTGEKVFLECVQDMDHENMFWYRQDPGLGLRLIYFSYDVKMKEKGDIPEGYSVSREKKERFSLILESASTNQTSMYLCASSLPRLWPSAGGTDTQYFGPGTRLTVL.

The rearrangement joins TRBV5-1 to TRBJ2-2, with D perhaps matching TRBD1 or TRBD2 (6 bases each). There are 15 residues in the CDR3. Germline lookup yields CDR1 SGHRS and CDR2 YFSETQ. V was clipped by 8 bases and J by 4 bases, with 18 bases between them. This CDR3 is CARKAWGAATGELFF. CDR3 bases: TGCGCCAGAAAGGCCTGGGGGGCGGCCACCGGGGAGCTGTTTTTT.

V and J are TRBV10-3 and TRBJ2-3; 7 positions agree with TRBD2. The CDR3 totals 16 residues. Unmatched junction bases numbered 12, after V lost 4 bases and J lost 5 bases. Germline loops: CDR1 ENHRY, CDR2 SYGVKD. CDR3 nucleotide sequence: TGTGCCATCAGTGGGGATTTCCCGGGAGGTGGAGATACGCAGTATTTT. Its translation: CAISGDFPGGGDTQYF.

The chain employs TRBV2 and TRBJ2-2, with D perhaps matching TRBD1 (6 bases). The CDR3 runs 14 residues. Germline V CDR1 and CDR2: SNHLY, FYNNEI. Trimming shortened V by 3 bases and J by 9 bases, and 14 bases separated the two germline ends. The CDR3 DNA is TGTGCCAGCAGTGATAGTCAGGGGCTACGGGAGCTGTTTTTT. Amino acid sequence: CASSDSQGLRELFF.

This clonotype was seen only once. Possible read error: a much larger clone is one base away. The chain recombines TRBV2 with TRBJ2-7; D gene uncertain. V shed 6 bases and J shed 10 bases, with 13 bases lying between them. Germline V lookup: CDR1 SNHLY, CDR2 FYNNEI. The CDR3 length is 11 residues. The CDR3 spells CASSVHGTQYF. In nucleotides, the CDR3 is TGTGCCAGCAGCGTACATGGAACCCAGTACTTC. The entire variable domain, with the rest obtained from reference TRBV2 and TRBJ2-7, is as follows: EPEVTQTPSHQVTQMGQEVILRCVPISNHLYFYWYRQILGQKVEFLVSFYNNEISEKSEIFDDQFSVERPDGSNFTLKIRSTKLEDSAMYFCASSVHGTQYFGPGTRLTVT.

This clonotype was counted a few times. CDR3: CASSEEPGSSTDTQYF. CDR3 coding DNA: TGTGCCAGCAGTGAAGAACCAGGATCTAGCACAGATACGCAGTATTTT. The chain couples TRBV2 to TRBJ2-3; D is undetermined. The length of the CDR3 is 16 residues. CDR1 is SNHLY and CDR2 is FYNNEI in the germline V gene. Trimming left V 1 base short and J 0 bases short, with 11 bases between.